The next 5 T cell receptor beta chains were all read from a single sample in a study of CD8+ T cells in alopecia areata. Treatment reported: oral pan-JAK inhibitor, 5-10 mg twice daily. The sequencing template was cDNA reverse transcribed from extracted RNA. Here immunoSEQ multiplex PCR was the method, and the copy in TCRdb shows in-frame clones only, minus some. The repertoire holds some 220,000 clones, with less than 75% as singletons. The sample here was CD4+ T cells sorted from blood, taken at week 4, from a patient treated with tofacitinib. The source of these receptors is a human donor with alopecia areata.

V gene TRBV15 combines with J gene TRBJ2-7; D unclear. V was trimmed by 1 base and J by 5 bases, leaving 9 bases between them. This CDR3 region has 13 residues. Germline V gene sequence: CDR1 LNHNV, CDR2 YYDKDF (reference sequence). In nucleotides, the CDR3 is TGTGCCACCAGCAGAGGAACGAGAAACGAGCAGTACTTC. This codes for CATSRGTRNEQYF. The whole variable domain, remainder taken from reference TRBV15 and TRBJ2-7, is DAMVIQNPRYQVTQFGKPVTLSCSQTLNHNVMYWYQQKSSQAPKLLFHYYDKDFNNEADTPDNFQSRRPNTSFCFLDIRSPGLGDTAMYLCATSRGTRNEQYFGPGTRLTVT.

With regard to this clone: Germline is not matched at one junction end, which may reflect a read error. This chain connects TRBV20-1 to TRBJ2-3; tentatively, D is TRBD2 (6 bases). CDR1 DFQATT and CDR2 SNEGSKA come from the germline V gene (reference sequence). CDR3 length: 11 residues. The CDR3 region is CSARNMGGSRF. CDR3 coding DNA: TGCAGTGCCAGAAACATGGGGGGATCCCGTTTT.

The chain couples TRBV5-1 to TRBJ2-5; D is uncertain. CDR1 SGHRS and CDR2 YFSETQ come from the germline V gene. The CDR3 runs to 12 residues. V dropped 4 bases and J dropped 3 bases, with 7 bases sitting between them. This CDR3 is CASSSSKETQYF. The CDR3 DNA is TGCGCCAGCAGCAGTTCGAAAGAGACCCAGTACTTC.

CDR3 loop: CASSQVVALDNSPLHF. The CDR3 DNA reads as TGCGCCAGCAGCCAAGTGGTAGCTTTGGATAATTCACCCCTCCACTTT. The chain couples TRBV4-3 to TRBJ1-6; D is undetermined. The germline V gene encodes CDR1 LGHNA and CDR2 YSLEER. Deletions cut 1 base from V and 5 bases from J, with 12 bases between. The CDR3 spans 16 residues.

The genes are TRBV29-1 and TRBJ1-4; D is perhaps TRBD1 (5 bases). The CDR3 extends over 11 amino acids. Germline V gene lookup returns CDR1 SQVTM and CDR2 ANQGSEA. Trimming left V 8 bases short and J 8 bases short, with 12 bases between. CDR3 DNA: TGCAGCTTGAGGGGAAAGGAAAAACTGTTTTTT. It specifies CSLRGKEKLFF.